This T cell receptor (beta chain) is from a study of sequential checkpoint blockade in melanoma. As for the study in general: Arm A got nivolumab then ipilimumab; arm B the reverse, 1:1. Each arm's sequence ended with maintenance nivolumab.

Trimming removed 2 bases from V and 4 bases from J; junction bases left unmatched: 7. The CDR3 runs to 15 residues. Germline V lookup: CDR1 SEHNR, CDR2 FQNEAQ (reference sequence). This clone was found a few times. Other nucleotide sequences in the sample specify the same CDR3. Treatment meaning: randomized to nivolumab then ipilimumab (arm A) or the reverse (arm B). Live CD3+CD8+ CD19− CD56− cells were sorted from PBMCs. Libraries were prepared by immunoSEQ multiplex PCR; TCRdb keeps only in-frame clonotypes and omits some of them. The sample yields roughly 19,000 clones, more than 70% seen once. The clonotype was recovered from a human donor with melanoma. The V call is TRBV7-9, the J call TRBJ2-7; 8 bases map to TRBD2. The sequenced sample was CD8+ T cells sorted from blood (inferred from file names), obtained from a patient given nivolumab and ipilimumab in sequence. The CDR3 loop is CASSLLAGRAYEQYF. The CDR3 DNA follows: TGTGCCAGCAGCTTACTGGCCGGGAGGGCTTACGAGCAGTACTTC.